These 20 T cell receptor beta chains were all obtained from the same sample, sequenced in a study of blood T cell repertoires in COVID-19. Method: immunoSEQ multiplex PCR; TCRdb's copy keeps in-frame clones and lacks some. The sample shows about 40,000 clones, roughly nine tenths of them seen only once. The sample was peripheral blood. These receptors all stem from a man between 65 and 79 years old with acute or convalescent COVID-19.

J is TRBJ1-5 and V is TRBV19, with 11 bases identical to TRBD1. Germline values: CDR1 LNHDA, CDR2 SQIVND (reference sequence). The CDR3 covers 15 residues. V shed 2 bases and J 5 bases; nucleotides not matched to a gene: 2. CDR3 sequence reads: CASSILGQGDQPQHF. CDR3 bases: TGTGCCAGTAGTATATTGGGACAGGGGGATCAGCCCCAGCATTTT.

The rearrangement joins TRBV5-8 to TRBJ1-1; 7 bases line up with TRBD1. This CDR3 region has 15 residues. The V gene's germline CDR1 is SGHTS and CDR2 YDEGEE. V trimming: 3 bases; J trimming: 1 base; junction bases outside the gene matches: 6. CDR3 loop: CASSWTGGGNTEAFF. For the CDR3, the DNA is TGTGCCAGCAGCTGGACAGGAGGGGGGAACACTGAAGCTTTCTTT. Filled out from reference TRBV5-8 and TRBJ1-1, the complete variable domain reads EAGVTQSPTHLIKTRGQQATLRCSPISGHTSVYWYQQALGLGLQFLLWYDEGEERNRGNFPPRFSGRQFPNYSSELNVNALELEDSALYLCASSWTGGGNTEAFFGQGTRLTVV.

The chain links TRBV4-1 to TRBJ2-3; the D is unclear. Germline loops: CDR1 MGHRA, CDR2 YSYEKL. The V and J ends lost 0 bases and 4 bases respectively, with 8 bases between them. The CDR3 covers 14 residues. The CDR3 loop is CASSQEAVSDTQYF. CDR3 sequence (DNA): TGCGCCAGCAGCCAAGAAGCCGTTTCAGATACGCAGTATTTT.

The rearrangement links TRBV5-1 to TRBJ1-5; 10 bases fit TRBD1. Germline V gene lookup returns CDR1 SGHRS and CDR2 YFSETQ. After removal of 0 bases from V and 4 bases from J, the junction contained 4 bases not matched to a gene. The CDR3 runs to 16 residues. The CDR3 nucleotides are TGCGCCAGCAGCTTGGGTGGGACAGGGGTTAATCAGCCCCAGCATTTT. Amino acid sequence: CASSLGGTGVNQPQHF.

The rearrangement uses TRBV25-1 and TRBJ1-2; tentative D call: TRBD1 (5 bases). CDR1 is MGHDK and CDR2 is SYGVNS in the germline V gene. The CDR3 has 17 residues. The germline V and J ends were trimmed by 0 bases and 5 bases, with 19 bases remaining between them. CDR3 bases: TGTGCCAGCAGTGAATATGGGACCGGGAGAATAGGATATGGCTACACCTTC. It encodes CASSEYGTGRIGYGYTF.

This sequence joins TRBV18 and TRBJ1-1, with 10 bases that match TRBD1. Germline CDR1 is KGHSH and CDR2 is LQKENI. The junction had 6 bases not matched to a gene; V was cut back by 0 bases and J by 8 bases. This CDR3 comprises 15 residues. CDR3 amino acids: CASSPPTGGKGEAFF. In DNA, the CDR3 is TGTGCCAGCTCACCACCGACAGGGGGCAAGGGAGAAGCTTTCTTT.

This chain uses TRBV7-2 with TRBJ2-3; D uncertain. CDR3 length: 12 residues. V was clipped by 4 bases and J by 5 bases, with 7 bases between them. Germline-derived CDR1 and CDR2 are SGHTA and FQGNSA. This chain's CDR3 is CASSYAGDTQYF. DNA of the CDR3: TGTGCCAGCAGCTATGCCGGAGATACGCAGTATTTT.

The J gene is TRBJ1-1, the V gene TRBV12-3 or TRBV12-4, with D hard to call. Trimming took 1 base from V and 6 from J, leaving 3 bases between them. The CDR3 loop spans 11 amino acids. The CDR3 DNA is TGTGCCAGCAGTTTAGTATCTGAAGCTTTCTTT. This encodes CASSLVSEAFF.

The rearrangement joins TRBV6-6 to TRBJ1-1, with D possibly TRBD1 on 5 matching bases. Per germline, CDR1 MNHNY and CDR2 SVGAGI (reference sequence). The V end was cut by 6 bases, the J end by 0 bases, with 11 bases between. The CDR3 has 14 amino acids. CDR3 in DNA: TGTGCCAGCAGCAACAGGTTAATGAACACTGAAGCTTTCTTT. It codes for CASSNRLMNTEAFF.

In DNA form, the CDR3 reads TGTGCCAGCAGCTCCCTAGCGGGGTCCTACGAGCAGTACTTC. It codes for CASSSLAGSYEQYF. The V gene is TRBV27, the J gene TRBJ2-7; 9 bases fit TRBD2. CDR3 length equals 14 residues. Germline assignment: CDR1 MNHEY and CDR2 SMNVEV (reference sequence). The V and J ends lost 6 bases and 1 base, in that order; junction bases with no gene match: 4.

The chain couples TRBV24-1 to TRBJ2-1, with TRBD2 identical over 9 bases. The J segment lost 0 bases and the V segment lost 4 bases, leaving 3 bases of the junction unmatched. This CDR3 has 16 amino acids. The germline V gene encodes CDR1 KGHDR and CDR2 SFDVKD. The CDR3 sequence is CATSDSSGSSYNEQFF. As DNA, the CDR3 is TGTGCCACCAGTGACAGTAGCGGGAGCTCCTACAATGAGCAGTTCTTC.

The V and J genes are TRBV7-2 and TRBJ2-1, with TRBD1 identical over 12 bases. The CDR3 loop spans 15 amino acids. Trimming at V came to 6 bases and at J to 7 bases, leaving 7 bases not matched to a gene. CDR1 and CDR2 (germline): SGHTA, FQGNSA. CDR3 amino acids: CASSSGQGAGNEQFF. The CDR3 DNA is TGTGCCAGCAGTTCGGGACAGGGGGCGGGAAATGAGCAGTTCTTC.

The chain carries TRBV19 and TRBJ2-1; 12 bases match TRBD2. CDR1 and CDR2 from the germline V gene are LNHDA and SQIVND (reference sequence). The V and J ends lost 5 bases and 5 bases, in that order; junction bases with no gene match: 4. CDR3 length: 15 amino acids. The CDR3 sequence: CASSVLAGGNNEQFF. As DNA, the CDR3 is TGTGCCAGTAGTGTACTAGCGGGAGGAAACAATGAGCAGTTCTTC.

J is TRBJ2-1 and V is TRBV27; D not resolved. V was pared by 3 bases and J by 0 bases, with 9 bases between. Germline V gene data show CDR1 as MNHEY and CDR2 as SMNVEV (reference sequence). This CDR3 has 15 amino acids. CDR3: CASSLSHPSYNEQFF. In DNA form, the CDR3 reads TGTGCCAGCAGTTTGAGCCATCCCTCCTACAATGAGCAGTTCTTC.

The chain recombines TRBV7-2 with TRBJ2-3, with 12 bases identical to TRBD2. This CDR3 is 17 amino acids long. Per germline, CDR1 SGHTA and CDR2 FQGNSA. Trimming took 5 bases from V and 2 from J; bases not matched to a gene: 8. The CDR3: CASSLRTSGTITDTQYF. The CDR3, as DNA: TGTGCCAGCAGCCTGAGGACTAGCGGGACGATCACAGATACGCAGTATTTT.

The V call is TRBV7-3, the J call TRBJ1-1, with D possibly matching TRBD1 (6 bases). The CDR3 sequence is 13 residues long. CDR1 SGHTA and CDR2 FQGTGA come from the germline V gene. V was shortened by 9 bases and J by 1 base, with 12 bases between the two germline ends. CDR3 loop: CASRTDRNTEAFF. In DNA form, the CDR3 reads TGTGCCAGTCGAACGGACAGGAACACTGAAGCTTTCTTT.

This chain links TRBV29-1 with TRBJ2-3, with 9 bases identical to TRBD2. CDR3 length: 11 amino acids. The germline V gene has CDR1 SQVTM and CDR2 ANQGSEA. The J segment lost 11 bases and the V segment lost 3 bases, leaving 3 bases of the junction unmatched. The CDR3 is CSVESGRKQYF. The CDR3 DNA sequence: TGCAGCGTTGAGAGCGGGAGGAAGCAGTATTTT.

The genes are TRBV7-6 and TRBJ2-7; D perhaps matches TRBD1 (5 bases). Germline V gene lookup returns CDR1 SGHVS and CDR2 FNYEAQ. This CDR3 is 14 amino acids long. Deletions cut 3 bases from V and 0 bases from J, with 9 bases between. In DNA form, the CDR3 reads TGTGCCAGCAGCTTTCAGGGAAGCTCCTACGAGCAGTACTTC. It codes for CASSFQGSSYEQYF.

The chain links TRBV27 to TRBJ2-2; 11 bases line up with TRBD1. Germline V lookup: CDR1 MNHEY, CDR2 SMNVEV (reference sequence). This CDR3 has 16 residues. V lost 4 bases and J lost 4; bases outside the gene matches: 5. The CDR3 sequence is CASSWSGTGGTGELFF. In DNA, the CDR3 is TGTGCCAGCAGTTGGTCCGGGACAGGGGGCACCGGGGAGCTGTTTTTT.

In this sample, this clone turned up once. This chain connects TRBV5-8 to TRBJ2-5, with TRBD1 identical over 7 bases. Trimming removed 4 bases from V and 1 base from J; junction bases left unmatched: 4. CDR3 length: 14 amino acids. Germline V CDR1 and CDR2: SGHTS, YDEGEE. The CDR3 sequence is CASSGGQPQETQYF. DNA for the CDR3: TGTGCCAGCAGCGGGGGACAGCCCCAAGAGACCCAGTACTTC.